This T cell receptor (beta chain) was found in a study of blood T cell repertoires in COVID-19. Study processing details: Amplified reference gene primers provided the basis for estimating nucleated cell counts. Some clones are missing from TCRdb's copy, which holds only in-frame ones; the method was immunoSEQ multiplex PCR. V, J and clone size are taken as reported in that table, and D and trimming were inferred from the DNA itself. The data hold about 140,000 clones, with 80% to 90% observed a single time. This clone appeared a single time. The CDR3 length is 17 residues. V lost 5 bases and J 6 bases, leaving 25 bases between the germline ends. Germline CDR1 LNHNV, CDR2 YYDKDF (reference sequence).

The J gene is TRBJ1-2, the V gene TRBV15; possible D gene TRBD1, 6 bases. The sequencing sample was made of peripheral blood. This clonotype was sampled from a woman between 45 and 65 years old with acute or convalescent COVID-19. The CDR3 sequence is CATSGRDTRSRSDGYTF. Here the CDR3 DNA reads TGTGCCACCAGCGGTCGGGACACTCGGAGCAGGTCCGATGGCTACACCTTC.